This TCR beta chain was found in a study of cytomegalovirus exposure and HLA in healthy donors (dated by TCRdb to about 2017). For the study in its entirety: According to a later analysis, one platform produced both the approximately 110 validation repertoires and the 620 or so repertoires of the first cohort. The study aimed to test whether signatures of past pathogen exposure could be identified by cataloging public T cell receptors. To predict cytomegalovirus infection status, the study brought together high-throughput TCR immunosequencing, statistical association of individual TCRs with disease status, and machine learning. Besides the first cohort of around 700 subjects, a separate validation cohort made up of 120 different subjects was used. Study-level results and caveats: Cytomegalovirus status was reported to be diagnosed by the classifier with high specificity and sensitivity in both the original and validation cohorts. In vitro tests confirmed that a few of the cytomegalovirus-associated TCR beta chains recognize cytomegalovirus antigens. The study gave a list of 150 to 200 TCR beta chains associated with cytomegalovirus. A later analysis had no HLA typing for the validation cohort, so co-occurrence there was scored across all 110 or so repertoires. Subsequent analysis determined that TCRs grouped into clusters in the first cohort also showed a tendency toward co-occurrence across the 120 validation repertoires, and 94% of cluster scores exceeded 0. The authors suggested that the approach could potentially be generalized to other disease states and immunological phenotypes. Across donors, most TCR sequences were observed very rarely, whereas some public TCRs were present in many individuals.

The library was generated by the immunoSEQ multiplex PCR assay. The original pipeline was this. A statistical classification framework was built to diagnose cytomegalovirus status from the catalog of TCR beta chain sequences. The source is immuneACCESS, and TCRdb retained only in-frame sequences with V and J called. Part of the clones is not carried over; for the studies checked, unresolved V genes explain less than half of this, and the remainder is unexplained. V, J and clone size reflect that table, while D and trimming were determined from the DNA. Counted in this sample were around 150,000 clones; 88% of them appeared once. 6.5% to 8.5% of the sample goes to the ten largest clones. The donors belonged to the validation cohort of over a hundred subjects, which was separate from the approximately 700-subject first cohort. As regards this clone: Its antigen remains unidentified. A read error may explain this, as a much larger clone is one base away.

Taken from the germline V gene (reference sequence), the CDR1 and CDR2 loops are MNHNY and SVGAGI. The germline V end is reduced by 5 bases and the J end by 4 bases; junction bases left unmatched: 1. The CDR3 holds 12 amino acids from the cysteine to the phenylalanine. The read is trimmed to its CDR3 DNA, 36 bases read in frame from base 1. The clonotype was recovered from a woman aged 18-29 years in good health and CMV-seropositive. The sequence joins TRBV6-6 to TRBJ1-1, and 7 junction bases match TRBD1. What was sequenced was PBMCs. The DNA sequence is given as TGTGCCAGCAGTCGACAGGGCACTGAAGCTTTCTTT. This is translated as CASSRQGTEAFF.